The 28 T cell receptor beta chains presented below share a single source sample, sequenced in a study of metastatic and nonmetastatic thyroid tumors. TCRdb re-called the PCR reads via MiXCR. The data hold 35,000 to 55,000 clones, with under 25% observed a single time. All patients were treatment-naive before thyroid surgery. The sample comprised blood. Receptors originate from a male donor with papillary thyroid cancer or a benign thyroid nodule (not recorded which). Some clones in this sample may be carry-over from other donors' samples.

This clone was counted between two and nine times. The chain joins TRBV28 to TRBJ1-1; D call uncertain. Per germline, CDR1 MDHEN and CDR2 SYDVKM. Trimming shortened V by 5 bases and J by 1 base, and 8 bases separated the two germline ends. The length of the CDR3 is 13 residues. The CDR3 DNA follows: TGTGCCAGCAGTAGTCCGAGGAACACTGAAGCTTTCTTT. It codes for CASSSPRNTEAFF.

This clone was observed a handful of times. DNA of the CDR3: TGTGCCAGCCGGCTGAAAGTAGGGGGGGACACTGAAGCTTTCTTT. Protein product: CASRLKVGGDTEAFF. This chain links TRBV16 with TRBJ1-1, with D perhaps matching TRBD1 (6 bases). Germline CDR1 and CDR2: KGHSY and FQNENV. CDR3 length: 15 residues. V shed 8 bases and J shed 3 bases, with 19 bases lying between them.

CDR3 nucleotide sequence: TGTGCCACCCTCGGGCGCTGGGGAACCCGGGAGCTGTTTTTT. Its translation: CATLGRWGTRELFF. The gene calls are TRBV19 and TRBJ2-2; no reliable D call. CDR3 length: 14 residues. Trimming removed 10 bases at V and 9 bases at J, with 21 bases between. Germline V lookup: CDR1 LNHDA, CDR2 SQIVND (reference sequence).

This clone occurred a few times. The CDR3 loop is CASSMGTGRNSPLHF. The CDR3 DNA is TGTGCCAGCAGTATGGGGACAGGGAGGAATTCACCCCTCCACTTT. The chain has TRBV6-1 and TRBJ1-6; 9 nucleotides match TRBD1. The CDR3 extends over 15 amino acids. Germline-derived CDR1 and CDR2 are MNHNS and SASEGT. The V and J ends lost 5 bases and 7 bases, in that order; junction bases with no gene match: 6.

The sample holds many counts of this clone. V is TRBV25-1 and J is TRBJ2-7; 7 nucleotides agree with TRBD2. With 5 bases clipped from V and 3 bases from J, the junction kept 7 bases outside the gene matches. CDR3 length equals 14 residues. Germline-derived CDR1 and CDR2 are MGHDK and SYGVNS. The CDR3 spells CASSTPSGNYEQYF. CDR3 DNA: TGTGCCAGCAGTACACCTAGCGGAAACTACGAGCAGTACTTC.

This clone was seen repeatedly, ten times or more. V is TRBV7-9 and J is TRBJ1-4; no clear D. The germline CDR1 and CDR2 sequences are SEHNR and FQNEAQ (reference sequence). Trimming left V 6 bases short and J 2 bases short, with 10 bases between. This CDR3 is built from 14 residues. The CDR3 DNA is TGTGCCAGCAGTCCTGGACGGACTAATGAAAAACTGTTTTTT. Its translation is CASSPGRTNEKLFF.

This clone was counted ten times or more. The chain employs TRBV7-9 and TRBJ1-1; unclear D gene. The CDR3 consists of 13 residues. Germline V CDR1 and CDR2: SEHNR, FQNEAQ (reference sequence). The V gene lost 0 bases and the J gene lost 1 base, with 3 bases spanning the gap. The chain's CDR3 is CASSLATNTEAFF. The CDR3 region has the DNA TGTGCCAGCAGCTTAGCGACGAACACTGAAGCTTTCTTT.

To note about this clone: Distinct nucleotide sequences in the sample also encode this CDR3. The V gene is TRBV19, the J gene TRBJ1-2; D perhaps matches TRBD1 (6 bases). V was shortened by 2 bases and J by 3 bases, with 10 bases between the two germline ends. The CDR3 spans 14 residues. CDR1 is LNHDA and CDR2 is SQIVND in the germline V gene (reference sequence). The CDR3 protein is CASSIRTGYYGYTF. Written as DNA, the CDR3 is TGTGCCAGTAGTATACGTACAGGGTACTATGGCTACACCTTC.

The V and J genes are TRBV19 and TRBJ2-4, with D perhaps matching TRBD1 or TRBD2 (5 bases each). This CDR3 has 13 residues. Germline CDR1 and CDR2: LNHDA and SQIVND (reference sequence). Deletions cut 3 bases from V and 7 bases from J, with 10 bases between. CDR3 in DNA: TGTGCCAGTAGTATGGGGACGCCTAACATTCAGTACTTC. Its protein is CASSMGTPNIQYF.

CDR3 nucleotides: TGTGCCAGCAGTCGTACAGGGGGCACTGAAGCTTTCTTT. Amino acid sequence: CASSRTGGTEAFF. The rearrangement joins TRBV6-1 to TRBJ1-1; 8 nucleotides align to TRBD1. The V gene end was trimmed by 5 bases and the J gene end by 4 bases; junction bases not matched to a gene: 3. CDR1 MNHNS and CDR2 SASEGT come from the germline V gene. This CDR3 has 13 residues.

The chain links TRBV5-1 to TRBJ2-7; 7 bases align to TRBD1. Germline CDR1 SGHRS, CDR2 YFSETQ. J was trimmed by 0 bases and V by 0 bases; bases with no gene match: 3. The CDR3 length is 15 residues. CDR3: CASSLETGYSYEQYF. Here the CDR3 DNA reads TGCGCCAGCAGCTTGGAGACAGGGTACTCCTACGAGCAGTACTTC.

This clone was seen many times. The genes are TRBV20-1 and TRBJ2-2, with 8 nucleotides matching TRBD2. The CDR3 extends over 16 amino acids. The V gene's germline CDR1 is DFQATT and CDR2 SNEGSKA (reference sequence). V shed 0 bases and J 6 bases; nucleotides not matched to a gene: 9. The CDR3 DNA is TGCAGTGCTAGAGATAACAGCGGGAGCAGCGCCGGGGAGCTGTTTTTT. It codes for CSARDNSGSSAGELFF.

This clone was seen more than once but under ten times. The CDR3 DNA sequence: TGTGCCAGCAGTTACTCGAGCAATCAGCCCCAGCATTTT. Amino acid sequence: CASSYSSNQPQHF. The J gene is TRBJ1-5, the V gene TRBV6-5, with D unresolved. Trimming removed 0 bases from V and 1 base from J, with 1 base in between. The CDR3 runs to 13 residues. The V gene's germline CDR1 is MNHEY and CDR2 SVGAGI.

This clone was recorded many times. V usage is TRBV30 and J usage is TRBJ2-1; D might be TRBD1 (6 bases). The V and J ends lost 1 base and 5 bases respectively, with 9 bases between them. Germline V gives CDR1 GTSNPN, CDR2 SVGIG (reference sequence). CDR3 size: 13 residues. CDR3 loop: CAWSDTGNNEQFF. The CDR3, as DNA: TGTGCCTGGAGTGATACAGGGAACAATGAGCAGTTCTTC.

This clone was observed many times. V usage is TRBV27 and J usage is TRBJ1-1; D is possibly TRBD1 (5 bases). This CDR3 has 14 residues. Trimming cost V 0 bases and J 5 bases, with 10 bases left between them. CDR1 MNHEY and CDR2 SMNVEV come from the germline V gene (reference sequence). The CDR3 loop is CASSLSGRATEAFF. Here the CDR3 DNA reads TGTGCCAGCAGTTTATCGGGCAGGGCGACTGAAGCTTTCTTT.

This CDR3 is CASSPRDDLYEQYF. Written as DNA, the CDR3 is TGTGCCAGCTCACCCCGGGACGACCTCTACGAGCAGTACTTC. This chain connects TRBV18 to TRBJ2-7; D may be TRBD1 or TRBD2 (5 bases each). The CDR3 spans 14 residues. V was shortened by 3 bases and J by 3 bases, with 12 bases between the two germline ends. The germline gives CDR1 KGHSH, CDR2 LQKENI.

This clone occurred many times. The chain uses TRBV4-1 and TRBJ1-2; 7 bases line up with TRBD1. Germline V gene sequence: CDR1 MGHRA, CDR2 YSYEKL. CDR3 length equals 15 residues. V lost 4 bases and J lost 8; bases outside the gene matches: 13. CDR3: CASSPATGILRGYTF. The CDR3 coding sequence is TGCGCCAGCAGCCCGGCGACAGGGATCCTGCGGGGCTACACCTTC.

In this sample, this clone turned up many times. CDR3 region: CSAVRLGGVYTF. The CDR3 bases are TGCAGTGCCGTACGGCTAGGGGGTGTCTACACCTTC. The chain combines TRBV20-1 with TRBJ1-2; D is perhaps TRBD1 (6 bases). The CDR3 length is 12 residues. Germline V gives CDR1 DFQATT, CDR2 SNEGSKA (reference sequence). Trimming removed 6 bases at V and 10 bases at J, with 18 bases between.

This clone showed up many times. This rearrangement joins TRBV20-1 to TRBJ1-5, with a tentative D call TRBD1 (6 bases). CDR3 size: 13 residues. The ends were cut back, 5 bases at V and 4 bases at J, with 12 bases in the middle. Germline CDR1 reads DFQATT; CDR2 reads SNEGSKA (reference sequence). CDR3 DNA sequence: TGCAGTGCTGAAAGGGACAAAAATCAGCCCCAGCATTTT. Its protein is CSAERDKNQPQHF.

There are a few counts of this clone. This chain joins TRBV6-1 and TRBJ2-3; D remains ambiguous. The V gene's germline CDR1 is MNHNS and CDR2 SASEGT. Trimming stripped 5 bases from V and 4 bases from J, with 10 bases between. The CDR3 length is 13 residues. CDR3 sequence reads: CASSQVRADTQYF. In nucleotides, the CDR3 is TGTGCCAGCAGTCAAGTCCGGGCAGATACGCAGTATTTT.

This clone was seen many times. The chain combines TRBV11-1 with TRBJ2-3; TRBD2 might be the D (6 bases). Germline V gene lookup returns CDR1 SGHAT and CDR2 FQDESV (reference sequence). V shed 2 bases and J shed 4 bases, with 16 bases lying between them. The CDR3 extends over 16 amino acids. CDR3 protein: CASSLLTPEGSDTQYF. Written as DNA, the CDR3 is TGTGCCAGCAGCTTATTAACTCCGGAGGGCTCAGATACGCAGTATTTT. Full variable domain (missing parts from reference TRBV11-1 and TRBJ2-3): EAEVAQSPRYKITEKSQAVAFWCDPISGHATLYWYRQILGQGPELLVQFQDESVVDDSQLPKDRFSAERLKGVDSTLKIQPAELGDSAMYLCASSLLTPEGSDTQYFGPGTRLTVL.

This clone was seen more than once but under ten times. The J gene is TRBJ2-7, the V gene TRBV6-1; 9 bases match TRBD2. This CDR3 region has 13 residues. The V and J ends lost 7 bases and 3 bases, in that order; junction bases with no gene match: 4. CDR1 is MNHNS, CDR2 SASEGT, per germline. CDR3 in DNA: TGTGCCAGCATTGCGGGAGGGGGCTACGAGCAGTACTTC. Translated: CASIAGGGYEQYF.

The V call is TRBV30, the J call TRBJ2-2; D is possibly TRBD1 (6 bases). This CDR3 spans 14 amino acids. CDR1 is GTSNPN and CDR2 is SVGIG in the germline V gene (reference sequence). V lost 2 bases to trimming and J lost 6 bases, with 13 bases between them. The CDR3 DNA follows: TGTGCCTGGAGTAGACAGGTTCGGGCCGGGGAGCTGTTTTTT. It translates to CAWSRQVRAGELFF.

This clone showed up many times. The genes are TRBV28 and TRBJ2-5; no clear D gene. From germline, CDR1 is MDHEN and CDR2 SYDVKM. The CDR3 extends over 14 amino acids. The germline V and J ends were trimmed by 6 bases and 2 bases, with 13 bases remaining between them. The CDR3 DNA is TGTGCCAGCAGGAAAGGCCTCTTACAAGAGACCCAGTACTTC. Residues: CASRKGLLQETQYF.

The chain joins TRBV5-1 to TRBJ2-1; 16 positions agree with TRBD2. Losses at the gene ends were 3 bases for V and 2 bases for J; bases not matched to a gene: 5. CDR1 is SGHRS and CDR2 is YFSETQ in the germline V gene. The CDR3 is 18 residues long. CDR3 region: CASSSGLAGGRPYNEQFF. For the CDR3, the DNA is TGCGCCAGCAGCTCGGGACTAGCGGGGGGGCGCCCCTACAATGAGCAGTTCTTC.

This clone showed up just a few times. The chain is built from TRBV28 and TRBJ2-2, with D possibly matching TRBD2 (5 bases). Germline-derived CDR1 and CDR2 are MDHEN and SYDVKM. CDR3 length: 15 residues. V lost 4 bases, J lost 6 bases, and 15 bases lay in between. CDR3 protein: CASSWRGLGAGELFF. CDR3 nucleotide sequence: TGTGCCAGCAGTTGGAGAGGGTTGGGAGCCGGGGAGCTGTTTTTT.

This clone occurred many times. Other DNA sequences in the sample encode the same CDR3. This chain joins TRBV20-1 and TRBJ2-1; unclear D gene. CDR1 is DFQATT and CDR2 is SNEGSKA in the germline V gene (reference sequence). This CDR3 spans 11 amino acids. Trimming stripped 3 bases from V and 7 bases from J, with 7 bases between. DNA of the CDR3: TGCAGTGCTAGTCCCGTGAATGAGCAGTTCTTC. Its translation is CSASPVNEQFF.

Comments on this clone: The same CDR3 also results from other DNA sequences found in this sample. The chain carries TRBV20-1 and TRBJ2-2; D is undetermined. The germline CDR1 and CDR2 sequences are DFQATT and SNEGSKA (reference sequence). V lost 1 base and J 1 base, leaving 7 bases between the germline ends. The CDR3 is 14 amino acids. The DNA of the CDR3 is TGCAGTGCTAGAGTGGGCGGGAACACCGGGGAGCTGTTTTTT. Its translation is CSARVGGNTGELFF.